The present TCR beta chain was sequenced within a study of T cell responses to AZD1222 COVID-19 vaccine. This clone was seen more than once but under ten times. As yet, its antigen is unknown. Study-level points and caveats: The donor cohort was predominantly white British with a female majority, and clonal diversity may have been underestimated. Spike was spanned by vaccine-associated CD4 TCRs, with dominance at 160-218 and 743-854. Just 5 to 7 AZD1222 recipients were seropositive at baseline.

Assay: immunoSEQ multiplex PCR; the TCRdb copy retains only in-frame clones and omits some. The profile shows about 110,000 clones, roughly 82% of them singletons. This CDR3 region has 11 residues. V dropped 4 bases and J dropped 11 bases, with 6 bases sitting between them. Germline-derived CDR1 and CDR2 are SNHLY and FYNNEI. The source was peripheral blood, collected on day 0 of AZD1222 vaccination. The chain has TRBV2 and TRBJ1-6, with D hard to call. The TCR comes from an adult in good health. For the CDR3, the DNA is TGTGCCAGCAGTGCAGCCGCACCCCTCCACTTT. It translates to CASSAAAPLHF.